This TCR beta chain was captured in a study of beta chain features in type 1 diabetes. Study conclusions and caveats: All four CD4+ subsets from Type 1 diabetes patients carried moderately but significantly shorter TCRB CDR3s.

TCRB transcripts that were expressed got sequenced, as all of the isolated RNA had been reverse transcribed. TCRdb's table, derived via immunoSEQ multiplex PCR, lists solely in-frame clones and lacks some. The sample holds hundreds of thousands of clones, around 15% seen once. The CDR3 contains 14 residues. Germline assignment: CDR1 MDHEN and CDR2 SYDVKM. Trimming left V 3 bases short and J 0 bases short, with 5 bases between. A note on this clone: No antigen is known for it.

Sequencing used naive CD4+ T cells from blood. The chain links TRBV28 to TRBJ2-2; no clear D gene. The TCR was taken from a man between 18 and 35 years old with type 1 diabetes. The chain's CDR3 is CASSLRPNTGELFF. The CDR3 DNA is TGTGCCAGCAGTTTGCGGCCGAACACCGGGGAGCTGTTTTTT.